This is a list of T cell receptor beta chains from one sample in a study of glioma-infiltrating T cells. Each CDR3 protein gets one entry after TCRdb re-called the multiplex PCR reads with MiXCR. The sample lists several thousand distinct CDR3 sequences, about two fifths seen once, with about half in the top ten. Source material: glioma tissue, nonneoplastic brain tissue, or PBMCs (not recorded which). The receptors originated from a human donor with low-grade glioma or glioblastoma, undergoing nonglioma brain surgery, or in good health (not recorded which). Each CDR3 is given with its conserved first and last residue. Fields, in order: V gene, J gene, D gene, clone size, CDR3 DNA, CDR3 protein. A D gene is named only where the DNA matches it firmly. The size of a clone is reported for some rows only, either as once, few or many, or as a class for expanded clones.

v_gene: TRBV11-2; j_gene: TRBJ2-3; d_gene: NA; abundance: NA; CDR3nt: TGTGCCAGCAGCTTATTGGGACTCCGCACAGATACGCAGTATTTT; CDR3aa: CASSLLGLRTDTQYF
v_gene: TRBV6-6; j_gene: TRBJ2-7; d_gene: TRBD2; abundance: medium-sized; CDR3nt: TGTGCCAGCAGTTACGGGGACTACCTAGACGAGCAGTACTTC; CDR3aa: CASSYGDYLDEQYF
v_gene: TRBV20-1; j_gene: TRBJ2-1; d_gene: NA; abundance: medium-sized; CDR3nt: TGCAGTGTCTCGCCTAGTACCCCCTACAATGAGCAGTTCTTC; CDR3aa: CSVSPSTPYNEQFF
v_gene: TRBV7-2; j_gene: TRBJ2-5; d_gene: TRBD2; abundance: NA; CDR3nt: TGTGCCAGCAGCTGGGATACTAGCGGGGGGGGGGAGACCCAGTACTTC; CDR3aa: CASSWDTSGGGETQYF
v_gene: TRBV7-2; j_gene: TRBJ1-1; d_gene: NA; abundance: NA; CDR3nt: TGTGCCAGCAGCTTTTATCAAGGGATAAACACTAAAGCTTTCTTT; CDR3aa: CASSFYQGINTKAFF
v_gene: TRBV6-1; j_gene: TRBJ1-1; d_gene: TRBD1; abundance: medium-sized; CDR3nt: TGTGCCAGCAGCTCGGACAGGGTAACTGAAGCTTTCTTT; CDR3aa: CASSSDRVTEAFF
v_gene: TRBV12-3/TRBV12-4; j_gene: TRBJ1-5; d_gene: TRBD1; abundance: NA; CDR3nt: TGTGCCAGCACCTCGGACAGGGGCAATCAGCCCCAGCATTTT; CDR3aa: CASTSDRGNQPQHF
v_gene: TRBV5-1; j_gene: TRBJ2-5; d_gene: TRBD2; abundance: few; CDR3nt: TGCGCCAGCAGCTACCGCGGGGGGCGAGAGACCCAGTACTTC; CDR3aa: CASSYRGGRETQYF
v_gene: TRBV5-1; j_gene: TRBJ2-1; d_gene: NA; abundance: once; CDR3nt: TGCGCCAGAAGCTTCAATGGGGGTAATGAGCAGTTCTTC; CDR3aa: CARSFNGGNEQFF
v_gene: TRBV2; j_gene: TRBJ2-3; d_gene: NA; abundance: large; CDR3nt: TGTGCCAGCAAGGGACCAAGCACAGATACGCAGTATTTT; CDR3aa: CASKGPSTDTQYF
v_gene: TRBV19; j_gene: TRBJ1-1; d_gene: NA; abundance: once; CDR3nt: TGTGCCAGTAGTATCCGGGGGAAAACTGAAGCTTTCTTT; CDR3aa: CASSIRGKTEAFF
v_gene: TRBV28; j_gene: TRBJ1-2; d_gene: NA; abundance: NA; CDR3nt: TGTGCCAGCGGTTTACTAGGGGTCCTGAGCTATGGCTACACCTTC; CDR3aa: CASGLLGVLSYGYTF